The T cell receptor beta chain described here comes from a study of blood T cell repertoires in COVID-19. Overall study: Samples taken during acute and convalescent COVID-19 were collected in the United States, Italy and Spain. Sources were T cells, B-cell-depleted T cells, or PBMCs; the material itself was cDNA or gDNA.

Authors' methods: Estimates of nucleated cell counts were drawn from the amplification of reference gene primers. Produced via immunoSEQ multiplex PCR; TCRdb's table is partial and in-frame only. Clonal size and the V and J genes are those of that table, whereas D and trimming came from the DNA. Of more than 200,000 clones in the sample, approximately 86% were seen once. This sequence was found in a man aged 25-40 years with active or convalescent COVID-19. Sequencing was carried out using peripheral blood.

CDR3 protein: CASSQVAYNEQFF. In DNA form, the CDR3 reads TGTGCCAGCAGCCAAGTAGCCTACAATGAGCAGTTCTTC. The V and J genes are TRBV14 and TRBJ2-1; D call uncertain. The CDR3 totals 13 residues. Per germline, CDR1 SGHDN and CDR2 FVKESK. V was clipped by 1 base and J by 2 bases, with 3 bases between them.